This T cell receptor (beta chain) is drawn from a study of T-cell memory formation after mild COVID-19. This clonotype was seen only a few times. Relative to the germline gene, one junction end is altered; a read error may explain this. TCRdb recomputed calls from the 5' RACE reads with MiXCR, one row per CDR3 protein. The sample carries under 85,000 distinct CDR3 sequences, 11% to 15% recorded once. Specimen: PBMCs or a T cell subset sorted from them (not recorded which). This receptor was identified in an adult woman who had mild COVID-19 (a few samples of this study predate the infection). Cell type and time point are not known.

The CDR3 loop reads CASSFAQVNAEAFF. DNA of the CDR3: TGCGCCAGCAGCTTTGCACAGGTGAACGCTGAAGCTTTCTTT. The chain carries TRBV5-1 and TRBJ1-1, with D perhaps TRBD1 (5 bases). The CDR3 is 14 amino acids. Looked up from germline, CDR1 is SGHRS and CDR2 is YFSETQ.